A single sample is the source of the 9 T cell receptor beta chains below, sequenced in a study of cytomegalovirus exposure and HLA in healthy donors. The PCR had 60 Vbeta and 13 Jbeta primers. This table comes from immunoSEQ multiplex PCR, and its TCRdb copy is limited to in-frame clones, with some not included. This repertoire includes some 80,000 clones. The source material was PBMCs. The receptors were sampled from a woman in her twenties or thirties in good health and CMV-seronegative.

CDR3 loop: CASSSQGQGGTEAFF. CDR3 nucleotide sequence: TGCGCCAGCAGCTCCCAGGGACAGGGTGGCACTGAAGCTTTCTTT. The rearrangement joins TRBV5-1 to TRBJ1-1; 9 positions match TRBD1. This CDR3 is 15 amino acids long. CDR1 is SGHRS and CDR2 is YFSETQ in the germline V gene. V dropped 3 bases and J dropped 4; count of bases not matched to a gene: 7.

The chain links TRBV10-3 to TRBJ2-7; 12 nucleotides line up with TRBD2. The CDR3 runs to 16 residues. The V segment lost 4 bases and the J segment 4 bases; nucleotides outside the gene matches: 8. The germline CDR1 and CDR2 sequences are ENHRY and SYGVKD. The CDR3 DNA reads as TGTGCCATCAGTGCTGCTAGCGGGAGGGCCGGGTACGAGCAGTACTTC. Translation gives CAISAASGRAGYEQYF.

For the CDR3, the DNA is TGTGCCACCAGCAGAGGACCACAGGGGACCGATACGCAGTATTTT. Translation: CATSRGPQGTDTQYF. The rearrangement joins TRBV15 to TRBJ2-3, with 7 bases matching TRBD1. V was pared by 1 base and J by 6 bases, with 7 bases of the junction left unmatched. Germline values: CDR1 LNHNV, CDR2 YYDKDF (reference sequence). The CDR3 runs to 15 residues.

The gene calls are TRBV29-1 and TRBJ2-5; D is possibly TRBD2 (5 bases). The CDR3 length is 11 residues. Between the trimmed V and J ends, which lost 8 bases and 5 bases, there was a span of 12 bases. Germline loops: CDR1 SQVTM, CDR2 ANQGSEA. The CDR3, as DNA: TGCAGCACGGGGAACGGGGAGACCCAGTACTTC. Its translation: CSTGNGETQYF.

V is TRBV2 and J is TRBJ2-4; TRBD2 aligns across 12 bases. Trimming at V came to 4 bases and at J to 4 bases, leaving 5 bases not matched to a gene. Germline V gene sequence: CDR1 SNHLY, CDR2 FYNNEI. CDR3 length: 16 residues. The CDR3 loop reads CASSGLAGVRKNIQYF. The CDR3 region has the DNA TGTGCCAGCAGTGGACTAGCGGGAGTAAGGAAAAACATTCAGTACTTC. Drawing the rest from reference TRBV2 and TRBJ2-4, the complete variable domain is EPEVTQTPSHQVTQMGQEVILRCVPISNHLYFYWYRQILGQKVEFLVSFYNNEISEKSEIFDDQFSVERPDGSNFTLKIRSTKLEDSAMYFCASSGLAGVRKNIQYFGAGTRLSVL.

The V gene is TRBV6-1, the J gene TRBJ1-3; D is perhaps TRBD1 (6 bases). CDR3 length: 14 residues. V gave up 8 bases and J gave up 4 bases, with 15 bases separating them. Germline V CDR1 and CDR2: MNHNS, SASEGT. The CDR3 DNA sequence: TGTGCCAGCCTAAAAGGGGGAACAGGAAACACCATATATTTT. Its protein is CASLKGGTGNTIYF.

The V call is TRBV6-6, the J call TRBJ1-5; 10 nucleotides line up with TRBD1. V shed 6 bases and J 0 bases; nucleotides not matched to a gene: 5. The CDR3 consists of 16 residues. Germline V gene data show CDR1 as MNHNY and CDR2 as SVGAGI (reference sequence). As DNA, the CDR3 is TGTGCCAGCAGCTATGGACAGGGGGGTAGCAATCAGCCCCAGCATTTT. It yields the protein CASSYGQGGSNQPQHF.

The gene calls are TRBV5-6 and TRBJ2-7, with D possibly being TRBD1 (6 bases). Germline CDR1 reads SGHDT; CDR2 reads YYEEEE. CDR3 size: 15 residues. V was pared by 0 bases and J by 1 base, with 11 bases between. CDR3 sequence: CASSLVQGRSYEQYF. In DNA, the CDR3 is TGTGCCAGCAGCTTGGTACAGGGCCGGTCCTACGAGCAGTACTTC.

The V gene is TRBV19, the J gene TRBJ1-5, with TRBD1 identical over 7 bases. This CDR3 is 16 amino acids long. Trimming cost V 4 bases and J 6 bases; bases outside gene matches: 12. Per the germline V gene, CDR1 is LNHDA and CDR2 is SQIVND (reference sequence). The CDR3 bases are TGTGCCAGTAGTAAGGGGTCGGCAGGGGGAAGTCAGCCCCAGCATTTT. This sequence encodes CASSKGSAGGSQPQHF.